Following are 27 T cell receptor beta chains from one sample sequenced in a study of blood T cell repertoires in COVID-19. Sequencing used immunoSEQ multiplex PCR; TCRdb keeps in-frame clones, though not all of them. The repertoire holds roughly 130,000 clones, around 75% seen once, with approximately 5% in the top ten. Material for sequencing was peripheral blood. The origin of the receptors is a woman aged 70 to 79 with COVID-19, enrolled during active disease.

CDR3 in DNA: TGTGCCAGCAGCTCACTAGCGGGGGGGAATCCCGATGAGCAGTTCTTC. Translated, it gives CASSSLAGGNPDEQFF. The rearrangement uses TRBV7-9 and TRBJ2-1; 13 bases are shared with TRBD2. The CDR3 length is 16 residues. V trimming: 4 bases; J trimming: 8 bases; junction bases outside the gene matches: 8. Germline V gene sequence: CDR1 SEHNR, CDR2 FQNEAQ (reference sequence).

As DNA, the CDR3 is TGTGCCACCAGCAGGGGAGGGTCCAATGAGCAGTTCTTC. Translated, it gives CATSRGGSNEQFF. This chain joins TRBV15 and TRBJ2-1; 7 bases align to TRBD2. With 3 bases clipped from V and 6 bases from J, the junction kept 2 bases outside the gene matches. Germline CDR1 reads LNHNV; CDR2 reads YYDKDF (reference sequence). The CDR3 has 13 amino acids.

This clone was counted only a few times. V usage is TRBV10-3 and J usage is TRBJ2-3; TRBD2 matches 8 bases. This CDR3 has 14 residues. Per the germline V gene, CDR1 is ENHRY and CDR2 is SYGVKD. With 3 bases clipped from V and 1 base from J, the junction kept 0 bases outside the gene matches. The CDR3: CAISDGGGTDTQYF. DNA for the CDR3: TGTGCCATCAGTGACGGGGGGGGCACAGATACGCAGTATTTT.

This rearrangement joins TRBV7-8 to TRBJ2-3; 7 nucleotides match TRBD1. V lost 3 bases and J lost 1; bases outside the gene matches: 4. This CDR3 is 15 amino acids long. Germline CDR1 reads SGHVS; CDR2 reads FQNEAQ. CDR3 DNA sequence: TGTGCCAGCAGCTTCCGACAGGGAGGCACAGATACGCAGTATTTT. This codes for CASSFRQGGTDTQYF.

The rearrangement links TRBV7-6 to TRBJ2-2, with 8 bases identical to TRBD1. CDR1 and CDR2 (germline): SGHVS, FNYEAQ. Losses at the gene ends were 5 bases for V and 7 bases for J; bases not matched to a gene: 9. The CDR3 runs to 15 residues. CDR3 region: CASSSRTGFGGELFF. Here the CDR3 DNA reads TGTGCCAGCAGCAGTCGGACAGGGTTCGGCGGGGAGCTGTTTTTT.

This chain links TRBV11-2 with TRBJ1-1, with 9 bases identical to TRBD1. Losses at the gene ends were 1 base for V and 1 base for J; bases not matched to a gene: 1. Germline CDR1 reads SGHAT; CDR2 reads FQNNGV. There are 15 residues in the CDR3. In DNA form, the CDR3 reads TGTGCCAGCAGCTTAGCACAGGGGGCGAACACTGAAGCTTTCTTT. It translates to CASSLAQGANTEAFF.

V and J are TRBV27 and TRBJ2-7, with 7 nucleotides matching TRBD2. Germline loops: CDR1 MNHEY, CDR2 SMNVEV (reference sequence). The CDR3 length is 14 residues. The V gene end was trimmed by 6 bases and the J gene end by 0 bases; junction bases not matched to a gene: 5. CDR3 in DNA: TGTGCCAGCAGCCCAAAGCGGGGCTCCTACGAGCAGTACTTC. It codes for CASSPKRGSYEQYF.

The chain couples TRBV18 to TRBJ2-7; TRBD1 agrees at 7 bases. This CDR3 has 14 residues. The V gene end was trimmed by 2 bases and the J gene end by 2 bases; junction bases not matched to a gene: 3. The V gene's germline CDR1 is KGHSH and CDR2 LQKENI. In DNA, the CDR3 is TGTGCCAGCTCACCAAGGACAGGTACCTACGAGCAGTACTTC. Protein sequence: CASSPRTGTYEQYF.

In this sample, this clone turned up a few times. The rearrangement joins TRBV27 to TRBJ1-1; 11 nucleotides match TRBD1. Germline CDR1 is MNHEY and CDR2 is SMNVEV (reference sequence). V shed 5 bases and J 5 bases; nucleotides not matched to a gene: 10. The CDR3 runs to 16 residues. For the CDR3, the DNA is TGTGCCAGCAGTATACCGGGACAGGGGGTAGGGACTGAAGCTTTCTTT. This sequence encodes CASSIPGQGVGTEAFF.

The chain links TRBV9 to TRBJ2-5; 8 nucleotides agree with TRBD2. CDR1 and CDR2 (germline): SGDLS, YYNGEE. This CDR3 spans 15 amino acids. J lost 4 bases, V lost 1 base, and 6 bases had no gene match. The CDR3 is CASSVTGGLLETQYF. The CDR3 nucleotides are TGTGCCAGCAGCGTAACGGGGGGGCTGTTAGAGACCCAGTACTTC.

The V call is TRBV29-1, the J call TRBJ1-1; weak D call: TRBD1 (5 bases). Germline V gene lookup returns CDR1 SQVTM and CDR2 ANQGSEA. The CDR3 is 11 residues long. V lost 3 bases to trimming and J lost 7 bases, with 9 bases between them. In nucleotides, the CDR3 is TGCAGCGTTGATGGCAGGGTTGAAGCTTTCTTT. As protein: CSVDGRVEAFF.

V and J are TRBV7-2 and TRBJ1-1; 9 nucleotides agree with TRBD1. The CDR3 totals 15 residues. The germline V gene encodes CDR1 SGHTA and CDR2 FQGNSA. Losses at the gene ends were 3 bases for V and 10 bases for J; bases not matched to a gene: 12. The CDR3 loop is CASSLRPGQGTPAFF. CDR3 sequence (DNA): TGTGCCAGCAGCTTGCGGCCCGGACAGGGGACGCCAGCTTTCTTT.

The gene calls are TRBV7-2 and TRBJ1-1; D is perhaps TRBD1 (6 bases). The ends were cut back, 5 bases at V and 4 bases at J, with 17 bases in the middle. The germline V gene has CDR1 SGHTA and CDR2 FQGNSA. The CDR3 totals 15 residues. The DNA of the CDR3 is TGTGCCAGCAGCCCCGTTGGGGTAGGGGGCACTGAAGCTTTCTTT. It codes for CASSPVGVGGTEAFF.

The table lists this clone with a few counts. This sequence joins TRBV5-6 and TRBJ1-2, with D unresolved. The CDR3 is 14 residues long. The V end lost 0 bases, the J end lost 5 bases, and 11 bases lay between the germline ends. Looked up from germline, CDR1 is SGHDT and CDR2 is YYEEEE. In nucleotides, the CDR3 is TGTGCCAGCAGCTTGGGTTTAGACGGGTATGGCTACACCTTC. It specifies CASSLGLDGYGYTF.

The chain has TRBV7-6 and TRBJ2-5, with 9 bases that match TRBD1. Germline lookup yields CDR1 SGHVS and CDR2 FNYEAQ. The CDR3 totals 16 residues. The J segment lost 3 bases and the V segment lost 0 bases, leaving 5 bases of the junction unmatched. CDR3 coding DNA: TGTGCCAGCAGCTTAGCGGTGGGACAGGGAAAAGAGACCCAGTACTTC. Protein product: CASSLAVGQGKETQYF.

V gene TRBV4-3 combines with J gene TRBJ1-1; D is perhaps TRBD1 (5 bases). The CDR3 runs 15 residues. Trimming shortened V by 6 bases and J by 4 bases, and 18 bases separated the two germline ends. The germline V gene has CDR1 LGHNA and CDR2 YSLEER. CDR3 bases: TGCGCCAGCAGTTCGAGCGAGAGGGGAGGCACTGAAGCTTTCTTT. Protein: CASSSSERGGTEAFF.

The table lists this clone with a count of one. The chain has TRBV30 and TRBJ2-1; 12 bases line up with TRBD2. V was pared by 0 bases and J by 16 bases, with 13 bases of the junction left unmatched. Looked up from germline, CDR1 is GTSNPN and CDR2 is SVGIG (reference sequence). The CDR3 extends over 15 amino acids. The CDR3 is CAWSVRSGLAGPLFF. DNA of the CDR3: TGTGCCTGGAGTGTCCGTTCTGGACTAGCGGGGCCATTATTCTTC.

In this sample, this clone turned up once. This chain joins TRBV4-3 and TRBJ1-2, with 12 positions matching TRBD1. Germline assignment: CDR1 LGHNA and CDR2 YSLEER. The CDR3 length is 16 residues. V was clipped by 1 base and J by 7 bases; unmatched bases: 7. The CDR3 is CASSQGGQGAPSGYTF. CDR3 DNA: TGCGCCAGCAGCCAAGGGGGACAGGGGGCCCCGAGTGGCTACACCTTC.

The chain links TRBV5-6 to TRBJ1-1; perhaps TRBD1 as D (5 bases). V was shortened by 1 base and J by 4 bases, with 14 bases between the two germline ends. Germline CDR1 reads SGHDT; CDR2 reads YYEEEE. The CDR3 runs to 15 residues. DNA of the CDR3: TGTGCCAGCAGCTTGTTCCCAGGCGGGACCACTGAAGCTTTCTTT. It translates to CASSLFPGGTTEAFF.

This CDR3 reads CATSETTTGGNQPQHF. In DNA, the CDR3 is TGTGCCACCAGTGAGACAACCACAGGGGGCAATCAGCCCCAGCATTTT. The rearrangement joins TRBV24-1 to TRBJ1-5; 7 bases map to TRBD1. Germline CDR1 reads KGHDR; CDR2 reads SFDVKD. The CDR3 totals 16 residues. J was trimmed by 2 bases and V by 4 bases; bases with no gene match: 7.

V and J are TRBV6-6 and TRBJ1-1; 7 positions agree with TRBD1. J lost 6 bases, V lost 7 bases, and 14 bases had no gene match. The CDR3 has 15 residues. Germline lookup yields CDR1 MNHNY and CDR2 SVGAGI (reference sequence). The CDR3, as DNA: TGTGCCAGCAACCCTGCGACAGGGAGTCACGCTGAAGCTTTCTTT. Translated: CASNPATGSHAEAFF.

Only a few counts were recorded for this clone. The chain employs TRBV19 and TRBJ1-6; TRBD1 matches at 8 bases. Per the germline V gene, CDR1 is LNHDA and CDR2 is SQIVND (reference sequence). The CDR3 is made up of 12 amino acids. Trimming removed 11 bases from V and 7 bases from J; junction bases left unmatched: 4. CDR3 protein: CASGQGNSPLHF. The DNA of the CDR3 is TGTGCCTCCGGACAGGGCAATTCACCCCTCCACTTT.

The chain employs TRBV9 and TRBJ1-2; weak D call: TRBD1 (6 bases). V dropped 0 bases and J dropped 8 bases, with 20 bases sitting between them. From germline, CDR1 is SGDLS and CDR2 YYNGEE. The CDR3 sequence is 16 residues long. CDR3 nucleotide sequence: TGTGCCAGCAGCGTAGGTCGAGGGGGAGGGATCGGCGGCTACACCTTC. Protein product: CASSVGRGGGIGGYTF.

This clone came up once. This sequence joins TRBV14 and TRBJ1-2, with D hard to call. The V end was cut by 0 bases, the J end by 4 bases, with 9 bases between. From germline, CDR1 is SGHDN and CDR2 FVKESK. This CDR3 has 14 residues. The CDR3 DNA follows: TGTGCCAGCAGCCAAGATCTGGCCTCCTATGGCTACACCTTC. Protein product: CASSQDLASYGYTF.

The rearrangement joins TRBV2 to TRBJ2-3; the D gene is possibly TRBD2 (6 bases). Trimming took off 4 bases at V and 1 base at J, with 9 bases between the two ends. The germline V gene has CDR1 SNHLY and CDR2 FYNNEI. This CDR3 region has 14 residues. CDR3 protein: CASSVGGGTDTQYF. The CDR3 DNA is TGTGCCAGCAGTGTGGGCGGGGGCACAGATACGCAGTATTTT. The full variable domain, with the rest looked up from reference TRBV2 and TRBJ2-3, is EPEVTQTPSHQVTQMGQEVILRCVPISNHLYFYWYRQILGQKVEFLVSFYNNEISEKSEIFDDQFSVERPDGSNFTLKIRSTKLEDSAMYFCASSVGGGTDTQYFGPGTRLTVL.

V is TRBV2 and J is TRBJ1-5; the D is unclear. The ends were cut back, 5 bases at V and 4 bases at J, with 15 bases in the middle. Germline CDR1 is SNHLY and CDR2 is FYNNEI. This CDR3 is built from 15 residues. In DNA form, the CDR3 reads TGTGCCAGCAGTTCAGACGGAGGTTTGAATCAGCCCCAGCATTTT. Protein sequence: CASSSDGGLNQPQHF.

CDR3 amino acids: CATSPGGQRGASSGANVLTF. CDR3 bases: TGTGCCACCTCGCCCGGAGGACAGCGGGGGGCTTCCTCTGGGGCCAACGTCCTGACTTTC. The rearrangement links TRBV5-4 to TRBJ2-6; 9 bases align to TRBD2. The germline V gene encodes CDR1 SGHNT and CDR2 YYREEE (reference sequence). The V and J ends lost 9 bases and 0 bases, in that order; junction bases with no gene match: 19. This CDR3 is built from 20 residues.